A selection of T cell receptor beta chains follows, all from one sample in a study of cytomegalovirus exposure and HLA in healthy donors. Produced via immunoSEQ multiplex PCR; TCRdb's table is partial and in-frame only. In the table there are about 64,000 clones, roughly 80% of which are singletons. The sequenced sample was PBMCs. The receptors shown here come from a male donor in good health and CMV-seropositive. Each CDR3 is given with its conserved first and last residue. Each record gives: V gene, CDR3 protein.

V gene: TRBV7-2
CDR3 protein: CASSLEPPYSRNTIYF

V gene: TRBV10-1
CDR3 protein: CAPVGGRIIGDQPQHF

V gene: TRBV4-2
CDR3 protein: CASSQAGGGGWDGYTF

V gene: TRBV6-5
CDR3 protein: CASSSVPGKHTQYF

V gene: TRBV29-1
CDR3 protein: CSAGMTAYEQYF

V gene: TRBV9
CDR3 protein: CASSVGRDNSPLHF

V gene: TRBV6-5
CDR3 protein: CASIGRSTEAFF

V gene: TRBV4-3
CDR3 protein: CASSQGRGRGAQPQHF

V gene: TRBV5-4
CDR3 protein: CASSLAVSGGLSYEQYF

V gene: TRBV4-3
CDR3 protein: CASSPGEGTGELFF

V gene: TRBV30
CDR3 protein: CAWGGQGGHGYTF

V gene: TRBV9
CDR3 protein: CASSTRAGQFNEKLFF

V gene: TRBV6-4
CDR3 protein: CASSGQQGLEQYF

V gene: TRBV5-1
CDR3 protein: CASSLGTATYEQYF

V gene: TRBV19
CDR3 protein: CASKKFPVNTEAFF

V gene: TRBV9
CDR3 protein: CASSVDREGEKLFF

V gene: TRBV30
CDR3 protein: CAWSSTSQLGEKLFF

V gene: TRBV5-1
CDR3 protein: CASRGDRPEAFF

V gene: TRBV5-3
CDR3 protein: CARSLREHDEKLFF

V gene: TRBV6-6
CDR3 protein: CASSWGQGIAEAFF

V gene: TRBV28
CDR3 protein: CASSYPGQVGYTF

V gene: TRBV11-2
CDR3 protein: CASSLGGLYEQYF

V gene: TRBV30
CDR3 protein: CAWSDRAPNGYTF

V gene: TRBV2
CDR3 protein: CASTGVGYGGTGELFF

V gene: TRBV4-2
CDR3 protein: CASSQKDRREAFF

V gene: TRBV5-4
CDR3 protein: CASSPSTSGPSAQFF

V gene: TRBV5-1
CDR3 protein: CASSLPRQNHEQFF

V gene: TRBV7-9
CDR3 protein: CASSPTGSAEQYF

V gene: TRBV7-2
CDR3 protein: CATALDSGPQHF

V gene: TRBV7-3
CDR3 protein: CASSFTGYYGYTF

V gene: TRBV28
CDR3 protein: CASTRDIDGYTF

V gene: TRBV10-2
CDR3 protein: CASSTRLTSSYNSPLHF

V gene: TRBV5-1
CDR3 protein: CASSLGTGELLYLFTDTQYF

V gene: TRBV5-4
CDR3 protein: CASRGPTGQGTGELFF

V gene: TRBV5-5
CDR3 protein: CASSGPRVGEQYF

V gene: TRBV13
CDR3 protein: CASSLGQVGDNTEAFF

V gene: TRBV6-5
CDR3 protein: CASSEDSSYNEQFF

V gene: TRBV28
CDR3 protein: CASSLEDRGLYEQYF

V gene: TRBV7-3
CDR3 protein: CASSTGTAYEAFF

V gene: TRBV11-2
CDR3 protein: CASSYPGTGSYEQYF

V gene: TRBV5-1
CDR3 protein: CASSLGTGTYEQYF

V gene: TRBV5-1
CDR3 protein: CASSLEQTSSYNSPLHF

V gene: TRBV27
CDR3 protein: CASSLDLWSGGYTF

V gene: TRBV30
CDR3 protein: CAWGRRETNTEAFF

V gene: TRBV7-2
CDR3 protein: CASSPIRAGELFF

V gene: TRBV4-1
CDR3 protein: CASSQGQGITEAFF

V gene: TRBV7-6
CDR3 protein: CASSLGSGAVYEQYF